This T cell receptor beta chain was identified during a study of control samples from healthy donors and cancer patients. Only in-frame clones appear in the TCRdb table, and some are missing; sequencing was by immunoSEQ multiplex PCR. Among 100,000 to 150,000 clones listed, about 88% were seen once. Looked up from germline, CDR1 is KGHSH and CDR2 is LQKENI. This CDR3 contains 16 residues. Unmatched junction bases numbered 6, after V lost 0 bases and J lost 4 bases. V usage is TRBV18 and J usage is TRBJ2-3; 8 bases agree with TRBD1. The receptor comes from a man in his forties or fifties in good health. Sequencing input: blood. In nucleotides, the CDR3 is TGTGCCAGCTCACCACCGGCAGGGGGCGACTCAGATACGCAGTATTTT. Protein: CASSPPAGGDSDTQYF.